The rows below give T cell receptor beta chains drawn from one sample of a study of blood T cell repertoires in COVID-19. TCRdb's copy holds only in-frame clones and misses some; the assay was immunoSEQ multiplex PCR. The data hold about 330,000 clones, with 75% to 90% observed a single time. Sample: PBMCs or T cells enriched from blood (not recorded which). These receptors were obtained from a man in his thirties or forties who had recovered from COVID-19. The CDR3 runs from the conserved cysteine through the conserved F or W. The order of the fields is J gene, V gene, D gene, clone size, CDR3 protein, CDR3 DNA. A D gene is named only where the DNA matches it firmly. Clone size is not always given. Where it is, it says once, few, many or a class for expanded clones.

j_call: TRBJ2-5; v_call: TRBV5-1; d_call: TRBD2; clone_size: few; cdr3_aa: CASSAPLGGETQYF; cdr3_nt: TGCGCCAGCAGCGCCCCTTTGGGGGGGGAGACCCAGTACTTC
j_call: TRBJ2-6; v_call: TRBV7-6; d_call: NA; clone_size: once; cdr3_aa: CASSLAKGSGANVLTF; cdr3_nt: TGTGCCAGCAGCTTAGCGAAGGGGTCTGGGGCCAACGTCCTGACTTTC
j_call: TRBJ1-2; v_call: TRBV27; d_call: NA; clone_size: NA; cdr3_aa: CASSLSSGLGSGYTF; cdr3_nt: TGTGCCAGCAGTTTATCTTCAGGGCTGGGTTCTGGCTACACCTTC
j_call: TRBJ1-5; v_call: TRBV28; d_call: TRBD1; clone_size: NA; cdr3_aa: CASSLKPYRGRQPQHF; cdr3_nt: TGTGCCAGCAGTTTAAAACCCTACAGGGGACGTCAGCCCCAGCATTTT
j_call: TRBJ2-2; v_call: TRBV5-1; d_call: TRBD1; clone_size: NA; cdr3_aa: CASSLDRVLAGELFF; cdr3_nt: TGCGCCAGCTCCCTGGACAGGGTATTAGCCGGGGAGCTGTTTTTT
j_call: TRBJ1-1; v_call: TRBV10-3; d_call: TRBD1; clone_size: NA; cdr3_aa: CAIGSTGKAFF; cdr3_nt: TGTGCCATCGGTTCGACAGGGAAAGCTTTCTTT
j_call: TRBJ2-6; v_call: TRBV12-3/TRBV12-4; d_call: TRBD1; clone_size: NA; cdr3_aa: CASRDDRGPFLTF; cdr3_nt: TGTGCCAGCAGAGATGACAGGGGGCCCTTCCTGACTTTC
j_call: TRBJ2-5; v_call: TRBV9; d_call: TRBD2; clone_size: NA; cdr3_aa: CASSVGLAAQETQYF; cdr3_nt: TGTGCCAGCAGCGTAGGCCTAGCGGCACAAGAGACCCAGTACTTC
j_call: TRBJ2-7; v_call: TRBV24-1; d_call: NA; clone_size: NA; cdr3_aa: CATSEKGRNEQYF; cdr3_nt: TGTGCCACCAGTGAAAAAGGGAGGAACGAGCAGTACTTC
j_call: TRBJ1-3; v_call: TRBV7-9; d_call: NA; clone_size: NA; cdr3_aa: CASSGGQSYGNTIYF; cdr3_nt: TGTGCCAGCAGCGGAGGACAGAGTTATGGAAACACCATATATTTT
j_call: TRBJ2-5; v_call: TRBV9; d_call: NA; clone_size: NA; cdr3_aa: CASSVGGREGETQYF; cdr3_nt: TGTGCCAGCAGCGTAGGAGGCAGGGAAGGAGAGACCCAGTACTTC
j_call: TRBJ1-6; v_call: TRBV7-2; d_call: NA; clone_size: NA; cdr3_aa: CASSLYGGQGGGSPLHF; cdr3_nt: TGTGCCAGCAGCTTATACGGTGGCCAAGGGGGGGGTTCACCCCTCCACTTT
j_call: TRBJ2-5; v_call: TRBV6-1; d_call: NA; clone_size: NA; cdr3_aa: CASSEAAGPLGTQYF; cdr3_nt: TGTGCCAGCAGTGAAGCGGCGGGACCACTTGGGACCCAGTACTTC
j_call: TRBJ1-1; v_call: TRBV11-3; d_call: TRBD1; clone_size: NA; cdr3_aa: CASSLEPPGQGALNTEAFF; cdr3_nt: TGTGCCAGCAGCTTAGAACCCCCGGGACAGGGGGCCCTGAACACTGAAGCTTTCTTT
j_call: TRBJ2-3; v_call: TRBV5-1; d_call: NA; clone_size: NA; cdr3_aa: CASSLAQNTDTQYF; cdr3_nt: TGCGCCAGCAGCTTGGCACAGAACACAGATACGCAGTATTTT
j_call: TRBJ2-5; v_call: TRBV7-8; d_call: TRBD2; clone_size: NA; cdr3_aa: CASSFAPRGVSETQYF; cdr3_nt: TGTGCCAGCAGCTTTGCCCCGCGGGGGGTCAGCGAGACCCAGTACTTC
j_call: TRBJ2-5; v_call: TRBV5-1; d_call: NA; clone_size: NA; cdr3_aa: CASSFAGAIQETQYF; cdr3_nt: TGCGCCAGCAGCTTTGCGGGGGCTATTCAAGAGACCCAGTACTTC
j_call: TRBJ1-5; v_call: TRBV3-1/TRBV3-2; d_call: TRBD1; clone_size: few; cdr3_aa: CASSPTGSQPQHF; cdr3_nt: TGTGCCAGCAGCCCGACAGGGAGCCAGCCCCAGCATTTT
j_call: TRBJ2-3; v_call: TRBV12-5; d_call: NA; clone_size: NA; cdr3_aa: CASGLSGTDTQYF; cdr3_nt: TGTGCTAGTGGTTTGTCCGGGACAGATACGCAGTATTTT
j_call: TRBJ1-5; v_call: TRBV2; d_call: TRBD1; clone_size: NA; cdr3_aa: CASRVSGTVEPQHF; cdr3_nt: TGTGCCAGCCGCGTCTCCGGGACAGTTGAGCCCCAGCATTTT
j_call: TRBJ1-2; v_call: TRBV28; d_call: TRBD1; clone_size: NA; cdr3_aa: CASTLTGTYGYTF; cdr3_nt: TGTGCCAGCACTCTGACAGGGACATATGGCTACACCTTC
j_call: TRBJ2-7; v_call: TRBV6-5; d_call: TRBD2; clone_size: NA; cdr3_aa: CASSRTSGTYEQYF; cdr3_nt: TGTGCCAGCAGCCGGACTAGCGGCACCTACGAGCAGTACTTC
j_call: TRBJ1-2; v_call: TRBV24-1; d_call: NA; clone_size: NA; cdr3_aa: CATSAGSAYGYTF; cdr3_nt: TGTGCCACCAGTGCTGGCAGCGCATATGGCTACACCTTC
j_call: TRBJ2-5; v_call: TRBV11-2; d_call: NA; clone_size: NA; cdr3_aa: CASSLDGGMKSETQYF; cdr3_nt: TGTGCCAGCAGCTTAGATGGGGGGATGAAGTCAGAGACCCAGTACTTC
j_call: TRBJ2-1; v_call: TRBV6-8; d_call: TRBD2; clone_size: NA; cdr3_aa: CASREKLAGPYNEQFF; cdr3_nt: TGTGCCAGCAGGGAAAAGCTAGCGGGGCCCTACAATGAGCAGTTCTTC
j_call: TRBJ1-4; v_call: TRBV28; d_call: NA; clone_size: NA; cdr3_aa: CASSFEVATNEKLFF; cdr3_nt: TGTGCCAGCAGTTTTGAGGTTGCAACTAATGAAAAACTGTTTTTT
j_call: TRBJ1-2; v_call: TRBV12-3/TRBV12-4; d_call: TRBD1; clone_size: once; cdr3_aa: CASRTGGGGYTF; cdr3_nt: TGTGCCAGCAGGACAGGGGGCGGTGGCTACACCTTC
j_call: TRBJ2-7; v_call: TRBV6-1; d_call: NA; clone_size: NA; cdr3_aa: CASSEARGQPDYEQYF; cdr3_nt: TGTGCCAGCAGTGAAGCGCGCGGTCAGCCAGACTACGAGCAGTACTTC
j_call: TRBJ1-1; v_call: TRBV25-1; d_call: TRBD1; clone_size: NA; cdr3_aa: CASSEYKGGDRDTEAFF; cdr3_nt: TGTGCCAGCAGTGAATATAAAGGGGGAGACAGGGACACTGAAGCTTTCTTT
j_call: TRBJ1-5; v_call: TRBV7-9; d_call: TRBD1; clone_size: NA; cdr3_aa: CASSGTVVWGPQHF; cdr3_nt: TGTGCCAGCAGCGGGACAGTTGTTTGGGGACCCCAGCATTTT
j_call: TRBJ2-1; v_call: TRBV10-3; d_call: NA; clone_size: few; cdr3_aa: CAISGGPGDEQFF; cdr3_nt: TGTGCCATCAGTGGGGGGCCGGGCGATGAGCAGTTCTTC
j_call: TRBJ2-2; v_call: TRBV5-1; d_call: TRBD1; clone_size: NA; cdr3_aa: CASSIGQGAANTGELFF; cdr3_nt: TGCGCCAGCAGCATAGGACAGGGGGCAGCGAACACCGGGGAGCTGTTTTTT
j_call: TRBJ1-6; v_call: TRBV2; d_call: NA; clone_size: NA; cdr3_aa: CASSLTVTNSPLHF; cdr3_nt: TGTGCCAGCAGCCTGACAGTGACTAATTCACCCCTCCACTTT
j_call: TRBJ1-5; v_call: TRBV11-3; d_call: NA; clone_size: NA; cdr3_aa: CASSLVGGSNQPQHF; cdr3_nt: TGTGCCAGCAGCTTAGTAGGAGGGTCCAATCAGCCCCAGCATTTT
j_call: TRBJ2-5; v_call: TRBV6-1; d_call: NA; clone_size: NA; cdr3_aa: CASSELNQETQYF; cdr3_nt: TGTGCCAGCAGTGAACTAAACCAAGAGACCCAGTACTTC
j_call: TRBJ2-1; v_call: TRBV6-4; d_call: TRBD2; clone_size: once; cdr3_aa: CASSDTGLAGFLSYNEQFF; cdr3_nt: TGTGCCAGCAGTGACACGGGACTAGCGGGGTTTCTTTCCTACAATGAGCAGTTCTTC
j_call: TRBJ2-5; v_call: TRBV4-1; d_call: TRBD2; clone_size: NA; cdr3_aa: CASSQEFHTSGGAGETQYF; cdr3_nt: TGCGCCAGCAGCCAAGAGTTTCATACTAGCGGGGGGGCCGGTGAGACCCAGTACTTC
j_call: TRBJ1-1; v_call: TRBV27; d_call: TRBD1; clone_size: NA; cdr3_aa: CASSTGGRTEAFF; cdr3_nt: TGTGCCAGCAGTACAGGGGGCCGGACTGAAGCTTTCTTT
j_call: TRBJ2-7; v_call: TRBV24-1; d_call: TRBD1; clone_size: NA; cdr3_aa: CATSSRDRAYEQYF; cdr3_nt: TGTGCCACCAGTAGCCGGGACAGGGCCTACGAGCAGTACTTC
j_call: TRBJ1-4; v_call: TRBV15; d_call: TRBD1; clone_size: NA; cdr3_aa: CATSNPRQGYGKLFF; cdr3_nt: TGTGCCACCAGCAATCCGAGACAGGGCTACGGAAAACTGTTTTTT
j_call: TRBJ2-1; v_call: TRBV30; d_call: TRBD2; clone_size: NA; cdr3_aa: CAWSQRGRNEQFF; cdr3_nt: TGTGCCTGGAGTCAGCGGGGGAGGAATGAGCAGTTCTTC
j_call: TRBJ2-7; v_call: TRBV10-3; d_call: TRBD1; clone_size: once; cdr3_aa: CAISEQGQAITYEQYF; cdr3_nt: TGTGCCATCAGTGAACAGGGACAGGCGATTACCTACGAGCAGTACTTC
j_call: TRBJ1-5; v_call: TRBV19; d_call: NA; clone_size: few; cdr3_aa: CASKGQFNQPQHF; cdr3_nt: TGTGCCAGTAAAGGACAGTTCAATCAGCCCCAGCATTTT
j_call: TRBJ2-5; v_call: TRBV7-9; d_call: TRBD2; clone_size: NA; cdr3_aa: CASRPGGWETQYF; cdr3_nt: TGTGCCAGCAGGCCGGGGGGATGGGAGACCCAGTACTTC
j_call: TRBJ1-2; v_call: TRBV7-9; d_call: NA; clone_size: NA; cdr3_aa: CASSYRPRPRGPNYGYTF; cdr3_nt: TGTGCCAGCAGTTACCGTCCCCGCCCCAGGGGACCTAACTATGGCTACACCTTC
j_call: TRBJ1-1; v_call: TRBV9; d_call: NA; clone_size: few; cdr3_aa: CASSVGQGKMNTEAFF; cdr3_nt: TGTGCCAGCAGCGTAGGCCAGGGGAAAATGAACACTGAAGCTTTCTTT
j_call: TRBJ2-1; v_call: TRBV19; d_call: NA; clone_size: NA; cdr3_aa: CASSMSVSSYNEQFF; cdr3_nt: TGTGCCAGTAGTATGAGCGTGAGCTCCTACAATGAGCAGTTCTTC
j_call: TRBJ1-1; v_call: TRBV7-6; d_call: TRBD1; clone_size: NA; cdr3_aa: CASSLDPGQGAGAFF; cdr3_nt: TGTGCCAGCAGCTTAGACCCCGGACAGGGGGCCGGAGCTTTCTTT
j_call: TRBJ2-1; v_call: TRBV11-3; d_call: TRBD2; clone_size: NA; cdr3_aa: CASSSLAGGGTSYNEQFF; cdr3_nt: TGTGCCAGCAGCTCTCTAGCGGGGGGCGGGACATCCTACAATGAGCAGTTCTTC
j_call: TRBJ1-4; v_call: TRBV5-4; d_call: NA; clone_size: NA; cdr3_aa: CASSLQGSNEKLFF; cdr3_nt: TGTGCCAGCAGCTTGCAGGGTTCTAATGAAAAACTGTTTTTT
j_call: TRBJ2-3; v_call: TRBV13; d_call: NA; clone_size: NA; cdr3_aa: CASSGGDISTDTQYF; cdr3_nt: TGTGCCAGCAGCGGCGGGGATATCAGCACAGATACGCAGTATTTT
j_call: TRBJ2-7; v_call: TRBV7-9; d_call: NA; clone_size: NA; cdr3_aa: CASSLRVETEQYF; cdr3_nt: TGTGCCAGCAGCCTCAGGGTCGAAACGGAGCAGTACTTC
j_call: TRBJ1-6; v_call: TRBV14; d_call: NA; clone_size: NA; cdr3_aa: CASSSGVSPLHF; cdr3_nt: TGTGCCAGCAGTTCAGGGGTCTCACCCCTCCACTTT
j_call: TRBJ2-1; v_call: TRBV9; d_call: NA; clone_size: NA; cdr3_aa: CASSVAGFDNEQFF; cdr3_nt: TGTGCCAGCAGCGTAGCCGGGTTCGACAATGAGCAGTTCTTC
j_call: TRBJ1-5; v_call: TRBV6-1; d_call: NA; clone_size: few; cdr3_aa: CASSEFLGRIEGNQPQHF; cdr3_nt: TGTGCCAGCAGTGAATTCCTCGGCCGGATTGAGGGCAATCAGCCCCAGCATTTT